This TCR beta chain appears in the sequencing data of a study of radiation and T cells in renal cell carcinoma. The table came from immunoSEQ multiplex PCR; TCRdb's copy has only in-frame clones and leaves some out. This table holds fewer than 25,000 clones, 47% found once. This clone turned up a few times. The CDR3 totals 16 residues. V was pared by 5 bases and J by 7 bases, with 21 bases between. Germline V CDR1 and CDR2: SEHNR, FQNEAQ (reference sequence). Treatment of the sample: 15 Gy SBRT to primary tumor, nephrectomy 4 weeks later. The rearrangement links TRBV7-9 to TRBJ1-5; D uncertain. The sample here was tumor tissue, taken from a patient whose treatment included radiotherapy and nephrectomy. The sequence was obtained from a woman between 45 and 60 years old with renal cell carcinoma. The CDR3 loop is CASSPMGGEQSQPQHF. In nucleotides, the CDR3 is TGTGCCAGCAGCCCGATGGGAGGAGAACAGTCCCAGCCCCAGCATTTT. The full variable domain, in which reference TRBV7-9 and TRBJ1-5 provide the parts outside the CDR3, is DTGVSQNPRHKITKRGQNVTFRCDPISEHNRLYWYRQTLGQGPEFLTYFQNEAQLEKSRLLSDRFSAERPKGSFSTLEIQRTEQGDSAMYLCASSPMGGEQSQPQHFGDGTRLSIL.